Given below is one T cell receptor beta chain in context. The antigen it binds to is not known. The sample holds no much larger clone one base away, and base qualities are not on file. This sample was taken from a study of cytomegalovirus exposure and HLA in healthy donors (dated by TCRdb to between 2016 and 2019). Context from the whole study: An earlier analysis of several hundred of the donors reported about 280 Gb of sequence data and 95 million to 120 million unique TCR beta sequences obtained from about 200 million T cells. An early release covering about 600 HLA-typed donors comprised approximately 300 gigabases of sequencing data and roughly 85 million unique TCR sequences. Among the approximately 430 genotyped donors, approximately 76% belonged to the genetic ancestry cluster associated with self-reported Caucasian donors. The study aimed to test whether cataloging public T cell receptors could reveal signatures of past pathogen exposure. The T cell repertoires of some 670 subjects were profiled by immunosequencing and related to cytomegalovirus serostatus. Along with the 666-subject first cohort, a separate validation cohort of over a hundred different subjects was used. To predict cytomegalovirus infection status, the study combined high-throughput TCR immunosequencing, statistical association of individual TCRs with disease status, and machine learning. In a later analysis, previously published TCR beta repertoires from hundreds of donors were re-analyzed and high-resolution HLA genotyping was added so that TCR occurrence patterns could be studied. Rather than using new phenotypic data, the later analysis identified candidate immune exposures from TCR beta sequences and from how often those sequences occurred across donors. An earlier analysis of around 640 of the donors used high-throughput TCR beta sequencing to judge whether each TCR beta V gene segment behaved as functional or pseudogenic. Donor age, sex, ethnicity and CMV serostatus were collected together with the repertoire data. A later genetic analysis used genome-wide SNP genotypes for about 65% of the roughly 700 donors, treating that subset as a discovery cohort. Every repertoire in the discovery cohort had been generated on one and the same sequencing platform. Class I and class II HLA loci were covered by the typing at four-digit resolution. Typing coverage differed by locus: A, B, C, DRB1 and DQB1 were typed in about 620-630 donors, DQA1 in 522, DPA1 in 600 to 610, and DPB1 in 472. Because of strong linkage in the cohort, four or five DR-DQ haplotypes were treated as single units for association and clustering. Among some 400 genotyped donors of the cohort, an average of around 240,000 unique TCR beta nucleotide sequences were sequenced per donor, roughly 20% of them non-productive.

In total, more than 500 healthy bone marrow donors made up the cohort. All cohort members were sampled while nominally healthy, although unrecorded immune exposures were likely present. The donor tested CMV seropositive and was one of the 289 seropositive cohort members. Each donor provided a peripheral blood sample, and peripheral blood mononuclear cells were used for TCR beta sequencing. Genomic DNA was extracted from the blood cell samples with the Qiagen DNeasy Blood Extraction Kit. Receptors were amplified or captured by the immunoSEQ multiplex PCR assay. A mixture of 60 forward primers for TCR Vbeta segments and 13 reverse primers for TCR Jbeta segments was used in the multiplex PCR. The CDR3 region of rearranged TCR beta genes was amplified from genomic DNA by a multiplex PCR assay. On the Illumina HiSeq System, the amplified TCR beta libraries were sequenced as 87-base-pair reads. From the authors' description of their analysis: A later analysis tallied tens of millions of unique TCR beta chains across the roughly 610 repertoires, and about 10 million of those chains were shared by two or more donors. To remove PCR and sequencing errors, raw reads were error-corrected and collapsed into unique sequences using a nearest-neighbor algorithm that merged closely related sequences. Alignment of CDR3 sequences to IMGT reference sequences was used to assign V, D and J gene segments. For a sequence to be retained, at least a six-nucleotide match to both a V gene segment and a J gene segment was required. Rearrangements were classified as productive when the CDR3 lacked stop codons and remained in frame with V and J, and all other rearrangements were classified as non-productive. CDR3 was defined according to IMGT convention as the region running from the second conserved V-encoded cysteine to the conserved J-encoded phenylalanine. The earlier analysis of a few hundred of the donors excluded any sequence lacking an unambiguous match to a single V gene segment. In an earlier analysis of 587 of the donors, V segments were called functional above 56.7% productive rearrangements and were called segregating when the between-donor standard deviation exceeded 5%. A statistical classification framework was built for diagnosing cytomegalovirus status from the catalog of TCR beta chain sequences. In a later analysis, TCR nucleotide sequences were compared against IMGT/GENE-DB human TR gene sequences so that V and J genes could be assigned. A later analysis assigned CDR3 sequences and most-parsimonious VDJ recombination scenarios with the TCRdist pipeline. A later analysis defined each TCR beta chain by its CDR3 amino acid sequence plus V-gene family, and excluded reads lacking a unique V-gene family. To address suspected cross-contamination and a sequencing artifact, a later analysis removed approximately 600 highly shared, low-generation-probability nucleotide sequences. For each public chain, a later analysis derived a clonal expansion index from normalized ranks of inferred template counts within each repertoire. A later analysis computed generation probabilities with a VDJ recombination model fitted to out-of-frame rearrangements, and checked the results against IGoR. In a later analysis, TCR-TCR, TCR-HLA and TCR-CMV co-occurrence was scored with hypergeometric tests, and a repertoire-size bias correction was applied to TCR pairs. False discovery rates were estimated in a later analysis by permuting HLA or CMV assignments 20 times. In a later analysis, co-occurring TCRs were grouped using DBSCAN, with TCRdist sequence similarity added in when clustering inside HLA-allele-positive subsets. Co-occurrence clustering excluded repertoires with fewer than 30,000 or more than 120,000 public chains, plus five with anomalous nucleotide sharing. As stored in TCRdb, this immuneACCESS dataset retains in-frame rearrangements with V and J assigned. A fraction of the clones does not appear; measured against another copy, unresolved V genes explain less than half of the discrepancy, and the remainder lacks a known reason. That table furnishes V, J and clone size, whereas the DNA furnished D and trimming. The table for this sample lists about 38,000 clones; around three fifths of them were counted only once. The ten largest make up roughly 18% of the sample.

Broad study findings and their caveats: Because counts were too low, around 17 rarely observed V segments, including chromosome 9 orphons, were left out of the earlier analysis of several hundred of the donors. In this cohort, only TCR beta chains were sequenced, and detectable features were limited by the absence of alpha or paired-chain data. For the cohort, immune exposure information was limited to CMV serostatus. Linkage disequilibrium might explain the correlated functional status among segregating V segments, but an unknown experimental factor could not be excluded. While some public TCRs were present in many individuals, most TCR sequences turned up only very rarely across donors. A total of 164 TCR beta chains were listed by the study as associated with cytomegalovirus. In vitro tests confirmed that a few of the cytomegalovirus-associated TCR beta chains recognize cytomegalovirus antigens. A cluster of highly shared sequence variants was judged likely to represent a technical artifact of the sequencing pipeline. Several of the top co-occurrence clusters appeared to be linked to parvovirus B19, influenza, CMV and Epstein-Barr virus, according to a later analysis. When HLA alleles, especially DR and DQ, strongly co-occurred, TCR associations were difficult to assign to individual alleles. A further reported finding was that TCR beta sequences accurately predicted the HLA-A and HLA-B alleles for most subjects in the first cohort. In a later analysis, HLA-associated TCR beta chains were found to be more clonally expanded and to have lower generation probabilities than equally common non-associated chains. An earlier analysis of approximately 540 of the donors showed that most TCR beta V segments appeared in productive rearrangements either about 87% or about 30% of the time, which broadly matched IMGT annotations. Specific HLA alleles were associated with 15,000 to 20,000 TCR beta sequences at a false discovery rate of 0.05 in a later analysis. In a later analysis, TCR association rates were found to vary across HLA loci, with the most associated TCRs seen for DRB1 alleles and the fewest for HLA-C alleles. Because some donors lacked HLA typing at each locus, the association tests relied only on the typed subset. Most CMV-associated TCR beta chains appeared to be HLA-restricted in a later analysis, and the HLA associations seemed to be driven largely by CMV exposure. The classifier was reported to diagnose cytomegalovirus status with high specificity and sensitivity in both the original cohort and the validation cohort. Compared with the roughly 670-donor mean, donors in an Asian-associated ancestry cluster had fewer N-insertions in productive TCRs, according to a later genetic analysis. Presence/absence analyses assumed roughly uniform sequencing depth across donors, an assumption that may not hold. An association between a missense DCLRE1C variant and V-gene and J-gene trimming of TCR beta chains was found in a later genetic analysis and replicated in an independent cohort. The authors suggested that the approach could potentially be generalized to other disease states and immunological phenotypes.

What was sequenced was PBMCs. The receptor was derived from a man aged 50 to 60 in good health and CMV-seropositive.

The CDR3 has the sequence CASTRRLARVPGELFF. The DNA sequence follows: TGTGCCAGCACACGAAGACTAGCCCGGGTGCCCGGGGAGCTGTTTTTT. The chain is assembled from TRBV6-4 and TRBJ2-2, and 7 junctional nucleotides match TRBD2. The CDR3, cysteine through phenylalanine, is 16 amino acids long. Just CDR3 DNA is preserved here, 48 bases in frame from base 1. V has 7 bases trimmed and J has 6 bases trimmed; junction bases matching no gene number 14. In the germline V gene, CDR1 corresponds to MRHNA and CDR2 to SNTAGT.